The clone carrying this T cell receptor beta chain occurred many times. What it recognizes is unknown. TCR beta CDR3 regions were amplified from RNA transcripts. RT-PCR in the first round (using the HTBI primer set) targeted the TCR CDR3. A single record per CDR3 protein comes from TCRdb applying MiXCR to the multiplex PCR reads. The table has a few hundred thousand distinct CDR3 sequences, approximately 15% seen once. This specimen belongs to a study of T cells in Graves' hyperthyroidism and ophthalmopathy. General observations from the study: Among thyroid clonotypes expanded above 0.001, most also appeared in blood. Ophthalmopathy got predicted by the model a median 6.5 months before its onset. Ophthalmopathy and stable hyperthyroidism were told apart by a 13 V-J model.

V was trimmed by 2 bases and J by 5 bases, leaving 18 bases between them. The CDR3 covers 15 residues. Per the germline V gene, CDR1 is DFQATT and CDR2 is SNEGSKA (reference sequence). This chain connects TRBV20-1 to TRBJ1-2, with D tentatively TRBD1 (5 bases). What was sequenced was blood. This clonotype originated in a woman aged 18-29 years with Graves' hyperthyroidism. The CDR3 here is CSARTSRASGYGYTF. In DNA, the CDR3 is TGCAGTGCTAGAACCAGCAGGGCCTCCGGGTATGGCTACACCTTC.